The 10 T cell receptor beta chains in this list originate from one sample, sequenced in a study of cytomegalovirus exposure and HLA in healthy donors. This PCR relied on a set of 60 Vbeta primers and 13 Jbeta primers. TCRdb's table, derived via immunoSEQ multiplex PCR, lists solely in-frame clones and lacks some. The data contain 110,000 or so clones, around 86% of them singletons. The source material was PBMCs. The receptors come from a woman aged 40 to 50 in good health and CMV-seronegative.

The chain uses TRBV6-1 and TRBJ2-1; 10 nucleotides agree with TRBD2. The CDR3 covers 16 residues. The germline V gene has CDR1 MNHNS and CDR2 SASEGT. V dropped 0 bases and J dropped 9; count of bases not matched to a gene: 8. The CDR3, as DNA: TGTGCCAGCAGTGAAGCGCGGCTAGCGGGGGCCCTTGAGCAGTTCTTC. This translates into CASSEARLAGALEQFF.

Concerning this clone itself: Germline and junction disagree at one end, which may indicate a read error. The chain combines TRBV7-9 with TRBJ1-2, with TRBD1 as a possible D gene (5 bases). Per the germline V gene, CDR1 is SEHNR and CDR2 is FQNEAQ (reference sequence). The CDR3 is 11 amino acids. CDR3 protein: CSSSFRDGYTF. CDR3 bases: TGTTCCAGCAGCTTCAGGGATGGCTACACCTTC.

V gene TRBV7-3 combines with J gene TRBJ1-1, with a tentative D call TRBD1 (6 bases). Germline V lookup: CDR1 SGHTA, CDR2 FQGTGA. V shed 8 bases and J shed 1 base, with 14 bases lying between them. The CDR3 covers 14 residues. In DNA, the CDR3 is TGTGCCAGCTCCGACAGAGGGGGGAACACTGAAGCTTTCTTT. Amino acid sequence: CASSDRGGNTEAFF.

The chain combines TRBV15 with TRBJ2-2; 8 bases line up with TRBD2. V lost 3 bases and J lost 7; bases outside the gene matches: 10. Germline lookup yields CDR1 LNHNV and CDR2 YYDKDF (reference sequence). There are 16 residues in the CDR3. This CDR3 is CATSSRREGRGGELFF. CDR3 nucleotide sequence: TGTGCCACCAGCAGCCGACGGGAGGGCCGGGGCGGGGAGCTGTTTTTT.

The chain links TRBV5-1 to TRBJ1-2, with D possibly being TRBD1 (6 bases). Germline V gene sequence: CDR1 SGHRS, CDR2 YFSETQ. Deletions cut 3 bases from V and 0 bases from J, with 15 bases between. There are 16 residues in the CDR3. The CDR3 nucleotides read TGCGCCAGCAGCTCTACACAGGGTGGGGCTAACTATGGCTACACCTTC. It yields the protein CASSSTQGGANYGYTF.

This rearrangement joins TRBV14 to TRBJ2-1; the match to TRBD2 covers 11 bases. Germline V gene data show CDR1 as SGHDN and CDR2 as FVKESK. V was clipped by 0 bases and J by 8 bases; unmatched bases: 9. This CDR3 has 17 residues. CDR3 residues: CASSQDRLAGKFYEQFF. The CDR3 coding sequence is TGTGCCAGCAGCCAAGATCGACTAGCGGGAAAGTTCTATGAGCAGTTCTTC.

The chain links TRBV18 to TRBJ2-5, with D unclear. V lost 6 bases to trimming and J lost 4 bases, with 6 bases between them. The CDR3 length is 11 residues. The germline V gene encodes CDR1 KGHSH and CDR2 LQKENI. The CDR3 nucleotides read TGTGCCAGCTCCCTAGTAGAGACCCAGTACTTC. Its translation is CASSLVETQYF.

This clone was picked up a small number of times. The chain carries TRBV5-1 and TRBJ1-4; TRBD1 agrees at 8 bases. Germline lookup yields CDR1 SGHRS and CDR2 YFSETQ. CDR3 size: 14 residues. V shed 4 bases and J 5 bases; nucleotides not matched to a gene: 4. The DNA of the CDR3 is TGCGCCAGCAGCCTGTGGACAGGGAATGAAAAACTGTTTTTT. Its protein product is CASSLWTGNEKLFF.

This chain uses TRBV19 with TRBJ2-1; D is uncertain. Trimming left V 0 bases short and J 10 bases short, with 10 bases between. The germline CDR1 and CDR2 sequences are LNHDA and SQIVND (reference sequence). The CDR3 spans 13 residues. The CDR3 loop is CASSIESRREQFF. The DNA for the CDR3 is TGTGCCAGTAGTATAGAATCCCGCAGGGAGCAGTTCTTC. The full variable domain, in which reference TRBV19 and TRBJ2-1 provide the parts outside the CDR3, is DGGITQSPKYLFRKEGQNVTLSCEQNLNHDAMYWYRQDPGQGLRLIYYSQIVNDFQKGDIAEGYSVSREKKESFPLTVTSAQKNPTAFYLCASSIESRREQFFGPGTRLTVL.

The CDR3 protein is CSVAQQNYGYTF. CDR3 DNA sequence: TGCAGCGTTGCCCAACAGAACTATGGCTACACCTTC. The J gene is TRBJ1-2, the V gene TRBV29-1; D remains unclear. The CDR3 is 12 amino acids. V was clipped by 4 bases and J by 2 bases, with 8 bases between them. Germline-derived CDR1 and CDR2 are SQVTM and ANQGSEA.